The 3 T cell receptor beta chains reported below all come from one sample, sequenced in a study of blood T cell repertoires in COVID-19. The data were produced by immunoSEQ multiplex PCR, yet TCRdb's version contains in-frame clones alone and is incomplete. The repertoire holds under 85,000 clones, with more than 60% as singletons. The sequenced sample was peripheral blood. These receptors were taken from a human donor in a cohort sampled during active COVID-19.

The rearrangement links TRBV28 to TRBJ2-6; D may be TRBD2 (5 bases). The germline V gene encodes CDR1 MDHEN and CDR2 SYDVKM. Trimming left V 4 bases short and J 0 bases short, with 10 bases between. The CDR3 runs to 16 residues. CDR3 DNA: TGTGCCAGCAGTTCTGGACTGGCCTCTGGGGCCAACGTCCTGACTTTC. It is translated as CASSSGLASGANVLTF.

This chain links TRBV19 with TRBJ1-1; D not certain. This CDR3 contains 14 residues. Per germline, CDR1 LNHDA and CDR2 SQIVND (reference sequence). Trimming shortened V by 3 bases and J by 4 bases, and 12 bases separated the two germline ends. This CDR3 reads CASSIAGLVTEAFF. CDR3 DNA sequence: TGTGCCAGTAGTATCGCAGGACTAGTCACTGAAGCTTTCTTT.

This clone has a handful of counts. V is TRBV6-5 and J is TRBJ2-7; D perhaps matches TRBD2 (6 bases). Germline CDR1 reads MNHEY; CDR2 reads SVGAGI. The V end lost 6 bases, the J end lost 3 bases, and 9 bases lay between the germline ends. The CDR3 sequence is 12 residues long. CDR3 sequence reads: CASRRDFYEQYF. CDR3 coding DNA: TGTGCCAGCAGGCGGGACTTCTACGAGCAGTACTTC.